The 2 T cell receptor beta chains below were found in one sample sequenced in a study of long-term antiretroviral therapy in people with HIV. The assay used was immunoSEQ (version v3.0), run at survey level. Method: immunoSEQ multiplex PCR; TCRdb's copy keeps in-frame clones and lacks some. The repertoire holds over 25,000 clones, with roughly 96% as singletons. The sample here was unsorted PBMCs, taken around 6.6 years after starting antiretroviral therapy. The receptors originated from a man aged 25-40 years with HIV.

J is TRBJ2-1 and V is TRBV30; D is unclear. The CDR3 runs to 15 residues. Per germline, CDR1 GTSNPN and CDR2 SVGIG (reference sequence). The V gene lost 0 bases and the J gene lost 0 bases, with 9 bases spanning the gap. The CDR3 here is CAWSVGRSSYNEQFF. As DNA, the CDR3 is TGTGCCTGGAGTGTAGGGCGGAGCTCCTACAATGAGCAGTTCTTC. The full variable domain, rest sourced from reference TRBV30 and TRBJ2-1, is SQTIHQWPATLVQPVGSPLSLECTVEGTSNPNLYWYRQAAGRGLQLLFYSVGIGQISSEVPQNLSASRPQDRQFILSSKKLLLSDSGFYLCAWSVGRSSYNEQFFGPGTRLTVL.

The genes are TRBV11-2 and TRBJ2-5; TRBD1 might be the D (6 bases). The germline CDR1 and CDR2 sequences are SGHAT and FQNNGV. V gave up 4 bases and J gave up 1 base, with 7 bases separating them. The CDR3 contains 13 residues. The CDR3 loop reads CASSSDSQETQYF. Written as DNA, the CDR3 is TGTGCCAGCAGCTCGGACAGCCAAGAGACCCAGTACTTC.